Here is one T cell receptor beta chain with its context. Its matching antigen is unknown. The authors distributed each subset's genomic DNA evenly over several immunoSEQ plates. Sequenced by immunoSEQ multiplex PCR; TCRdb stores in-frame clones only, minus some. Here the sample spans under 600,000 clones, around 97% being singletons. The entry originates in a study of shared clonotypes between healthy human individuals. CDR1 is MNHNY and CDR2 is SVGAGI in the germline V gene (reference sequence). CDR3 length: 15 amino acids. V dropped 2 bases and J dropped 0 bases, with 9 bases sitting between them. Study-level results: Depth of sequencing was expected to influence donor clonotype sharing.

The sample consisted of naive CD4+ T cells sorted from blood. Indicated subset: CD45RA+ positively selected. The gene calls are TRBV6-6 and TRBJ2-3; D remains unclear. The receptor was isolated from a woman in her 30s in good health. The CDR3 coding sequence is TGTGCCAGCAGTTACGATAAATTAAGCACAGATACGCAGTATTTT. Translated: CASSYDKLSTDTQYF.